This entry is about one TCR beta chain. This entry belongs to a study of blood T cell repertoires in COVID-19. Whole-study context: Italy, Spain and the United States were the sources of the convalescent and acute COVID-19 samples. PBMCs, B-cell-depleted T cells, or T cells provided the cDNA or gDNA that made up the material.

Under the authors' procedure: Estimation of nucleated cell counts was performed using reference gene primer amplification. Repertoires were generated with immunoSEQ multiplex PCR, while TCRdb's copy carries only in-frame clones and drops some. Clone size and V and J calls were adopted from that table, with D and trimming inferred from the DNA. The repertoire holds about 150,000 clones, with nearly 85% as singletons. The CDR3 contains 13 residues. Germline lookup yields CDR1 SGHVS and CDR2 FQNEAQ. The V end was cut by 5 bases, the J end by 5 bases, with 12 bases between. The clonotype originates from a human donor in a cohort sampled during active COVID-19. Sample: peripheral blood. V is TRBV7-8 and J is TRBJ1-2; D perhaps matches TRBD1 (6 bases). CDR3 loop: CASSPDRPYGYTF. The CDR3 DNA sequence: TGTGCCAGCAGCCCTGACAGGCCTTATGGCTACACCTTC.